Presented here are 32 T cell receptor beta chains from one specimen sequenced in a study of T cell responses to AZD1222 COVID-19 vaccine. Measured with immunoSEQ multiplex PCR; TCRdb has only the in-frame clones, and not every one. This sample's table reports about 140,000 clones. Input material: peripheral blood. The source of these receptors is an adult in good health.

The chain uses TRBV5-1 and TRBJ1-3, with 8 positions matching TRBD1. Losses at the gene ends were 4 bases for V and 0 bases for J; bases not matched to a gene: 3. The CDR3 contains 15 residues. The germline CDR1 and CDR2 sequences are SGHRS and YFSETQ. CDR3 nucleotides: TGCGCCAGCAGCCTCGGGACAGGCTCTGGAAACACCATATATTTT. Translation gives CASSLGTGSGNTIYF.

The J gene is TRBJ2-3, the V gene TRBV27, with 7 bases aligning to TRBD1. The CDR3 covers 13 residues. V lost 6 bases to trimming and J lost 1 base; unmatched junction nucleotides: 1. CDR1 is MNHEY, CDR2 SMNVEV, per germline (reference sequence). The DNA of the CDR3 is TGTGCCAGCAGCGACAGGGGCACAGATACGCAGTATTTT. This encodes CASSDRGTDTQYF.

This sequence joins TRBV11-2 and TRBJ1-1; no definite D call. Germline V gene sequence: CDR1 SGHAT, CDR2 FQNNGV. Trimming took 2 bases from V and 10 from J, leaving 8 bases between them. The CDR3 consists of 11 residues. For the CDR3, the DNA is TGTGCCAGCAGCTTAAAGTCTGTAGCTTTCTTT. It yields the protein CASSLKSVAFF.

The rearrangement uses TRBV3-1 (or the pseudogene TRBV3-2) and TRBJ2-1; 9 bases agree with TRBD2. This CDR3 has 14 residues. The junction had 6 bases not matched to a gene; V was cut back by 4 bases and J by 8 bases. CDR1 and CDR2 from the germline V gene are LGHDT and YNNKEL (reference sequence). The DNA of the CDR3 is TGTGCCAGCAGCCTATGGACTAGCGTTTATGAGCAGTTCTTC. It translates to CASSLWTSVYEQFF.

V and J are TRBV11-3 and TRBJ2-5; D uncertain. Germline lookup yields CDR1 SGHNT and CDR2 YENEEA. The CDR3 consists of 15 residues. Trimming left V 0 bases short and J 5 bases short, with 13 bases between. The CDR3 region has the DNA TGTGCCAGCAGCTTAGATCTTACACCCCGGGAGACCCAGTACTTC. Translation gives CASSLDLTPRETQYF.

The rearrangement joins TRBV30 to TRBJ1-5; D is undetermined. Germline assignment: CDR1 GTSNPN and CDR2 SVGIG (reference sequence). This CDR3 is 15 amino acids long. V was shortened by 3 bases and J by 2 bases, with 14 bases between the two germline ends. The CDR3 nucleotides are TGTGCCTGGAGCCTGCCCGGGAACGGCAATCAGCCCCAGCATTTT. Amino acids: CAWSLPGNGNQPQHF.

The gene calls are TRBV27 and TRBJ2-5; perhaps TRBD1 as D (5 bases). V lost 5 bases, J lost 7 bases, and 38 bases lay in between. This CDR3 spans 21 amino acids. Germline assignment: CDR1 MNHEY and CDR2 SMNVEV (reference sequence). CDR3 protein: CASSPPPTERGATLGLGTQYF. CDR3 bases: TGTGCCAGCAGTCCACCTCCGACTGAACGTGGGGCCACCCTTGGCCTCGGGACCCAGTACTTC.

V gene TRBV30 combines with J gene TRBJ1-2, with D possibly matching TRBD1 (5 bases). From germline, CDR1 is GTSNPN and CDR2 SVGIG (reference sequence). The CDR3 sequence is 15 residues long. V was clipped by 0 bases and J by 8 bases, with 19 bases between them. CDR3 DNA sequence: TGTGCCTGGAGTGTACCTCCAGGGCATACTAGGGGCTACACCTTC. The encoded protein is CAWSVPPGHTRGYTF.

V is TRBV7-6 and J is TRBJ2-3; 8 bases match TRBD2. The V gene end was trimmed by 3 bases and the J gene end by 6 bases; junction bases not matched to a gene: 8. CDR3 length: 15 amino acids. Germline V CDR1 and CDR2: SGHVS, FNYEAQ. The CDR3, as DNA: TGTGCCAGCAGCTTCCTCGGGGGGGCCTTGGATACGCAGTATTTT. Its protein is CASSFLGGALDTQYF. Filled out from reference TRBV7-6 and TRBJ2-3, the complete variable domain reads GAGVSQSPRYKVTKRGQDVALRCDPISGHVSLYWYRQALGQGPEFLTYFNYEAQQDKSGLPNDRFSAERPEGSISTLTIQRTEQRDSAMYRCASSFLGGALDTQYFGPGTRLTVL.

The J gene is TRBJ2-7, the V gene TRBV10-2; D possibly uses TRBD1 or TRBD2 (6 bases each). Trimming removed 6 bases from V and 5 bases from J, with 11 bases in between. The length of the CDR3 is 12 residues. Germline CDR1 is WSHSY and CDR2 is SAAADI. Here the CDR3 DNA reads TGCGCCAGCAGGCAGGGGAGGAACGAGCAGTACTTC. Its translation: CASRQGRNEQYF.

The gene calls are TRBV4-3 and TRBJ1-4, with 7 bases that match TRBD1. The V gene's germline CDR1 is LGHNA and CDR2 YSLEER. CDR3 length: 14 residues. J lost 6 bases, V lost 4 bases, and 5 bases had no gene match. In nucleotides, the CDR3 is TGCGCCAGCAGCCGGAGAGACAGGGATGAAAAACTGTTTTTT. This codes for CASSRRDRDEKLFF.

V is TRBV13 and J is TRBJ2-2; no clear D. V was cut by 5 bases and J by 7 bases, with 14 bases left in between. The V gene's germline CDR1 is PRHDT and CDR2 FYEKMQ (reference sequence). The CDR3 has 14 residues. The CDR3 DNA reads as TGTGCCAGCAGCGGGTTTGTCGGAAACGGGGAGCTGTTTTTT. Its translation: CASSGFVGNGELFF.

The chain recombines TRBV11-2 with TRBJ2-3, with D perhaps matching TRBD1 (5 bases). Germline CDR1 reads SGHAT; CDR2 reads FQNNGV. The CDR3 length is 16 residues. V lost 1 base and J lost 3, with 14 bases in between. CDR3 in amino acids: CASSLGLTAITDTQYF. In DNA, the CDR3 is TGTGCCAGCAGCTTAGGGCTGACAGCGATTACAGATACGCAGTATTTT.

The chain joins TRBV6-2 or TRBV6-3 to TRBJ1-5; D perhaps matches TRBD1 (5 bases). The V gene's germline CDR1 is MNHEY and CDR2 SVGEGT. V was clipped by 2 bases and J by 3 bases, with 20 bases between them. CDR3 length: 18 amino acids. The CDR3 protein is CASSYTPGEGYPNQPQHF. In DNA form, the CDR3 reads TGTGCCAGCAGTTACACTCCGGGGGAGGGGTACCCCAATCAGCCCCAGCATTTT.

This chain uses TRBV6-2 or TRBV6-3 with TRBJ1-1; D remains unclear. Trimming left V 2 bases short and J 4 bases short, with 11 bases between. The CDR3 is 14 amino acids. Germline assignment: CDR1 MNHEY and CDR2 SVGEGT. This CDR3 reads CASSYSPPGTEAFF. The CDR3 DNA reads TGTGCCAGCAGTTACAGCCCACCAGGCACTGAAGCTTTCTTT.

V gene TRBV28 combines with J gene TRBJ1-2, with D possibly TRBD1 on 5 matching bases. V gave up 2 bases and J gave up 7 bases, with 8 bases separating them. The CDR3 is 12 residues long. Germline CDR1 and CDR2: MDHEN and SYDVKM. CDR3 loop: CASSLKGSGYTF. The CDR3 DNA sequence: TGTGCCAGCAGTTTAAAGGGGTCTGGCTACACCTTC.

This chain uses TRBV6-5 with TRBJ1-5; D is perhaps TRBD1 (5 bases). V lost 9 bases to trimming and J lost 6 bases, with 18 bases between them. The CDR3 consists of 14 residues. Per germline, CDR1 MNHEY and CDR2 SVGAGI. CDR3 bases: TGTGCCAGTAGGGCAGGTTGGGGGGGTCAGCCCCAGCATTTT. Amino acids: CASRAGWGGQPQHF.

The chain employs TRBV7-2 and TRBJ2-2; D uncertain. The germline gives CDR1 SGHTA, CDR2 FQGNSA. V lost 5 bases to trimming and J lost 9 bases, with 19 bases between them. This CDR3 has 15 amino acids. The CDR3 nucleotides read TGTGCCAGCAGCCCAGCTCCAACAGTCGGGCGGGAGCTGTTTTTT. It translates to CASSPAPTVGRELFF.

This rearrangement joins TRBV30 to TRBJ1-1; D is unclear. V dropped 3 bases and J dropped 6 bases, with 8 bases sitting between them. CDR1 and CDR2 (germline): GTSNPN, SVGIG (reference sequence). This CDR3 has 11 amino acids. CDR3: CAWRIGAEAFF. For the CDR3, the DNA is TGTGCCTGGAGAATCGGGGCTGAAGCTTTCTTT.

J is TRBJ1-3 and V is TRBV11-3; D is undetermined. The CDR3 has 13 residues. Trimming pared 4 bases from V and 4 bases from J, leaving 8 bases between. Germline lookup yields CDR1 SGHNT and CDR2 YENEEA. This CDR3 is CASSWAPGNTIYF. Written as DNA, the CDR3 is TGTGCCAGCAGCTGGGCCCCGGGAAACACCATATATTTT.

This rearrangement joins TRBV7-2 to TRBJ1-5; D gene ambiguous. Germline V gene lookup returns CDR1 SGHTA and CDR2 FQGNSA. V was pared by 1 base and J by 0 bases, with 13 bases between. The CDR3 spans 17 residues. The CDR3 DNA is TGTGCCAGCAGCTTAGGATTTTGGCCAGGTAGCAATCAGCCCCAGCATTTT. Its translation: CASSLGFWPGSNQPQHF.

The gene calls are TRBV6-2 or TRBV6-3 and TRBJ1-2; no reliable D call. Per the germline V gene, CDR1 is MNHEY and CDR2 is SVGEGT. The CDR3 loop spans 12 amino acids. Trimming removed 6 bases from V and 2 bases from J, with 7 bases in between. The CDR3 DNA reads TGTGCCAGCAGCCGACTCAACTATGGCTACACCTTC. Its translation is CASSRLNYGYTF.

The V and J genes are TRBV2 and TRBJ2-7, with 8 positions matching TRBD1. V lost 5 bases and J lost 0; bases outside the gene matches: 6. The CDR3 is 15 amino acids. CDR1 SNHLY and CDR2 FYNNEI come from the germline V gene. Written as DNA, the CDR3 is TGTGCCAGCAGTCCCCGACAGGGGAGCTCCTACGAGCAGTACTTC. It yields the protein CASSPRQGSSYEQYF.

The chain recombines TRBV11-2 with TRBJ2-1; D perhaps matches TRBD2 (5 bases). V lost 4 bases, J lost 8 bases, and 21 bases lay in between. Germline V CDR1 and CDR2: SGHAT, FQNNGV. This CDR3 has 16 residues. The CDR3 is CASSSVGVAMGDEQFF. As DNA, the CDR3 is TGTGCCAGCAGCTCTGTCGGGGTAGCGATGGGCGATGAGCAGTTCTTC.

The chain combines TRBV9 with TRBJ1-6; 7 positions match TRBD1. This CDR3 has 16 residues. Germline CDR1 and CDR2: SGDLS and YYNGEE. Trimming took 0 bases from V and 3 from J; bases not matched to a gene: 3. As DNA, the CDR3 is TGTGCCAGCAGCGTAGACCAGGGGGACTATAATTCACCCCTCCACTTT. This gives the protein CASSVDQGDYNSPLHF. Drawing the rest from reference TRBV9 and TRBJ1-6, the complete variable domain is DSGVTQTPKHLITATGQRVTLRCSPRSGDLSVYWYQQSLDQGLQFLIQYYNGEERAKGNILERFSAQQFPDLHSELNLSSLELGDSALYFCASSVDQGDYNSPLHFGNGTRLTVT.

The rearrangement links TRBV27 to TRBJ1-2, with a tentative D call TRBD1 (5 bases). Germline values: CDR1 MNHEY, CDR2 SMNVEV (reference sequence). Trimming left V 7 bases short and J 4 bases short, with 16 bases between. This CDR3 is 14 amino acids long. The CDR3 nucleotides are TGTGCCAGCATGGGGGTGGGACCTTTCTATGGCTACACCTTC. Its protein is CASMGVGPFYGYTF.

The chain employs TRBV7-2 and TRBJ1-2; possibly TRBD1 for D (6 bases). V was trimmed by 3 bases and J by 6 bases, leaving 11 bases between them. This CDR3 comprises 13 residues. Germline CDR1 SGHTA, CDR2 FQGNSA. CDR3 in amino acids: CASSFLQGDGYTF. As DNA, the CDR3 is TGTGCCAGCAGCTTTTTACAGGGCGATGGCTACACCTTC.

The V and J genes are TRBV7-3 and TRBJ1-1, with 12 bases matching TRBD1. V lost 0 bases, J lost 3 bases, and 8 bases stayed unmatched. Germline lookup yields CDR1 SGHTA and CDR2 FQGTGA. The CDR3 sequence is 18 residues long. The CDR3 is CASSLTGQGANRDTEAFF. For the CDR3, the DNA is TGTGCCAGCAGCTTAACGGGACAGGGGGCGAACCGGGACACTGAAGCTTTCTTT.

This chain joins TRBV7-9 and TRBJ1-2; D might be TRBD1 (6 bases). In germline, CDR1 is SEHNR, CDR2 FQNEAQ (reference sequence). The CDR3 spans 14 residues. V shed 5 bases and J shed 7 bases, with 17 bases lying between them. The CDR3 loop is CASSPSGDWAGYTF. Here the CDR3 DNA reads TGTGCCAGCAGCCCCTCAGGGGATTGGGCTGGCTACACCTTC.

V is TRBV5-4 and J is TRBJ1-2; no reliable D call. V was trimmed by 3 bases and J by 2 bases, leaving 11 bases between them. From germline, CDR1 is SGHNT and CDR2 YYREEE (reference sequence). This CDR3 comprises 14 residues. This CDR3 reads CASSWTPRNYGYTF. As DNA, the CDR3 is TGTGCCAGCAGCTGGACCCCGCGGAACTATGGCTACACCTTC.

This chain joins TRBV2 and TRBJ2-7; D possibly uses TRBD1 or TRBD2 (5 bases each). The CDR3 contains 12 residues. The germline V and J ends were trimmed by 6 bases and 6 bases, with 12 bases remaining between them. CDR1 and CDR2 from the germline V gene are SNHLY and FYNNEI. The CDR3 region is CASRPWGSEQYF. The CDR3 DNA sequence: TGTGCCAGCAGACCCTGGGGGAGCGAGCAGTACTTC.

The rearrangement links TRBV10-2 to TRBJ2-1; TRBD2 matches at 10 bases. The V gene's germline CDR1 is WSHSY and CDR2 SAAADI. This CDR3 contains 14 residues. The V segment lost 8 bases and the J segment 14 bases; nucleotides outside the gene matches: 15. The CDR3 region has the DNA TGCGCCAGCCCCAACGGTAGCGGGGGGTTCGGAGAGTTCTTC. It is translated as CASPNGSGGFGEFF.